This T cell receptor (beta chain) comes out of a study of persistence of HIV-infected CD4 T cells. This clone has more than one count but fewer than ten. The antigen remains unidentified. The immunoSEQ assay was version 4, run in survey mode. Assay: immunoSEQ multiplex PCR; the TCRdb copy retains only in-frame clones and omits some. The repertoire holds tens of thousands of clones, with around 82% as singletons. Germline V gene lookup returns CDR1 SGHAT and CDR2 FQDESV (reference sequence). V shed 0 bases and J shed 4 bases, with 9 bases lying between them. The CDR3 runs 14 residues. Cells were stimulated with CMV-infected fibroblast lysates at 8 to 10 ug/mL. Sorted nonresponding memory CD4+ T cells were CD40L-negative, CD69-negative, CD45RO-high.

The sample was CD4+ T cells sorted from PBMCs after roughly 18-hour stimulation, taken from a patient who received antiretroviral therapy. The rearrangement joins TRBV11-1 to TRBJ1-2; D not certain. This clonotype was sampled from an adult man with HIV who was CMV-seropositive. The CDR3 coding sequence is TGTGCCAGCAGCTTAGCTGGGCAAGGCTATGGCTACACCTTC. Translated, it gives CASSLAGQGYGYTF.